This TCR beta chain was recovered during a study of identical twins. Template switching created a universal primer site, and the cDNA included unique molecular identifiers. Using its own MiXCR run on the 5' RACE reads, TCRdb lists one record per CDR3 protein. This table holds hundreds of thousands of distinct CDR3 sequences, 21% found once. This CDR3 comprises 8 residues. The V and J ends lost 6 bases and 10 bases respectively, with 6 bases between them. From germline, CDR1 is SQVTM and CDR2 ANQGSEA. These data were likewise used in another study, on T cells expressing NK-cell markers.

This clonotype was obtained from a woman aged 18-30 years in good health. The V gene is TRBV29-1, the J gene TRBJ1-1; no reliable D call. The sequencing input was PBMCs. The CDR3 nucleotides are TGCAGCGTCCCCGGAGCTTTCTTT. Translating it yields CSVPGAFF.